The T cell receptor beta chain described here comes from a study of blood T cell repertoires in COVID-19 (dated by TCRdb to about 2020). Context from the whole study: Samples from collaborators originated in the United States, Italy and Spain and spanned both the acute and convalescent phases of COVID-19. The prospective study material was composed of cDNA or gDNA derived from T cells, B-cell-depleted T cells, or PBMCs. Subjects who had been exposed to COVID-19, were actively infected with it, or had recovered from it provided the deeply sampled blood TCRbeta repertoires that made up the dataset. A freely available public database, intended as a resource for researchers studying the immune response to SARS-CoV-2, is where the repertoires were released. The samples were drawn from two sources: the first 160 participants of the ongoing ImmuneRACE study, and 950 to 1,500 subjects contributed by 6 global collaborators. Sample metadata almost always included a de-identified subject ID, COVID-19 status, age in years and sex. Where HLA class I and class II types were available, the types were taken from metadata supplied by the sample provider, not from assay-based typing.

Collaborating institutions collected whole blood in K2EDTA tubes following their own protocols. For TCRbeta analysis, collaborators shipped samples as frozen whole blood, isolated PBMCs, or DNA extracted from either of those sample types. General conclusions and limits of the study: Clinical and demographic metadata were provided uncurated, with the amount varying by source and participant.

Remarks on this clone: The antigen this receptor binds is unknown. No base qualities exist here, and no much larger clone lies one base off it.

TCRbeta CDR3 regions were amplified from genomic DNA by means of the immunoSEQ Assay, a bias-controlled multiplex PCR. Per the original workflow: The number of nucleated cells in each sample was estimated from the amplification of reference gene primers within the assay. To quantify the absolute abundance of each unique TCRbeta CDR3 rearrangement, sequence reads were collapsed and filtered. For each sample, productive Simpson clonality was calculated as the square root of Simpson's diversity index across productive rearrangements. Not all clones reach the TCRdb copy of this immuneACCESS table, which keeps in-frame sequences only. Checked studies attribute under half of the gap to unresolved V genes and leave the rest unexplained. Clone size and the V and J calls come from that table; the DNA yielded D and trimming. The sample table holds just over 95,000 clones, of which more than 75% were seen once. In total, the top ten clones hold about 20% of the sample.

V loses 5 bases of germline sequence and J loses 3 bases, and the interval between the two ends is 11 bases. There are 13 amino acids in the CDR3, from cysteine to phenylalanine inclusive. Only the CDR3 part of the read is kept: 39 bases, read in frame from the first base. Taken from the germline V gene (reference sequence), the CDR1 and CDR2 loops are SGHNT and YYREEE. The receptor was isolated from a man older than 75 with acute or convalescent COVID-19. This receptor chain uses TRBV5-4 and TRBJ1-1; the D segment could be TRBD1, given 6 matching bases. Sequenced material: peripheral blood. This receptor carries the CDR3 CASSPDRHTEAFF. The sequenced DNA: TGTGCCAGCAGTCCTGACAGGCACACTGAAGCTTTCTTT.